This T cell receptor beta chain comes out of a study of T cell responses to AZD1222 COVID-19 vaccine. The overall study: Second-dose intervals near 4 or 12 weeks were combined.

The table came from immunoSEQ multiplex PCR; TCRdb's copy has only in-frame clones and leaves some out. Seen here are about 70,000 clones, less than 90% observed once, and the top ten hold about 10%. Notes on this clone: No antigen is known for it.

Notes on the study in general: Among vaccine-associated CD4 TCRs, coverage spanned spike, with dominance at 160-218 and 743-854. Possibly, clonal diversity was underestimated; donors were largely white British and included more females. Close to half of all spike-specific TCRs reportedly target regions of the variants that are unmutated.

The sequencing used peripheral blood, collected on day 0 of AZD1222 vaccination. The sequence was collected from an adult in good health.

The CDR3 region is CASSYGLGGDYNEQFF. The CDR3 bases are TGTGCCAGCAGTTACGGCCTAGGGGGCGACTACAATGAGCAGTTCTTC. V gene TRBV6-2 or TRBV6-3 combines with J gene TRBJ2-1, with TRBD1 identical over 7 bases. Germline lookup yields CDR1 MNHEY and CDR2 SVGEGT. The V and J ends lost 2 bases and 3 bases, in that order; junction bases with no gene match: 7. The CDR3 runs to 16 residues.